This T cell receptor (beta chain) was sequenced in a study of T-cell reconstitution after alpha-beta-depleted transplantation in children. Study-wide points: Surviving recipient T cells and intrathymic progenitors accounted for some patients' high TCRbeta diversity at day 60. From newly produced T cells came most of the T-cell counts and diversity one year after transplant. Expanded graft clones, several hundred of them, were reportedly the source of alpha-beta T cells about two months after transplant.

Unique molecular identifiers tagged the TCRbeta library. TCRdb called the PCR reads again in MiXCR, with one record for every CDR3 protein. The sample contains 550,000 to 800,000 distinct CDR3 sequences, around 14% of which appear only once. The CDR3 is made up of 14 amino acids. V was cut by 3 bases and J by 1 base, with 10 bases left in between. Germline lookup yields CDR1 LNHDA and CDR2 SQIVND (reference sequence). Concerning this clonotype: The antigen is not known.

The chain is built from TRBV19 and TRBJ2-7; perhaps TRBD2 as D (6 bases). Sequencing was performed on PBMCs, taken before TCRalphabeta/CD19-depleted stem cell transplant. This receptor was obtained from a girl aged 2 to 10 with congenital amegakaryocytic thrombocytopenia, due to receive a stem cell transplant. The CDR3 loop reads CASSIQRASYEQYF. The CDR3 region has the DNA TGTGCCAGTAGTATCCAGCGGGCTTCCTACGAGCAGTACTTC.